This T cell receptor (beta chain) was retrieved from a study of T cells in Graves' hyperthyroidism and ophthalmopathy. PBMCs came from more than 9.5 ml fresh peripheral blood. Amplified regions were TCR beta CDR3 sequences from RNA transcripts. An initial round of RT-PCR targeting the TCR CDR3 relied on the HTBI primer set. TCRdb reanalysed the multiplex PCR reads using MiXCR and keeps one entry per CDR3 protein. This table has around 500,000 distinct CDR3 sequences, about 15% appearing once. This clonotype came up once. With 7 bases removed from V and 4 bases from J, the gap between germline ends came to 19 bases. This CDR3 has 15 residues. Per germline, CDR1 SGHAT and CDR2 FQNNGV.

The material sequenced was blood. The V and J genes are TRBV11-2 and TRBJ1-2; D call uncertain. The receptor was derived from a woman under 30 with Graves' hyperthyroidism. CDR3 in DNA: TGTGCCAGCATCCTTACCCTTGACACCGTCTATGGCTACACCTTC. This translates into CASILTLDTVYGYTF.